This is a list of T cell receptor beta chains from one sample in a study of spatial heterogeneity in lung cancer. TCRdb itself ran the 5' RACE reads through MiXCR, one entry per CDR3 protein. The table includes under 80,000 distinct CDR3 sequences, about 6.6% detected once. The sample consisted of PBMCs, taken at surgery. The source is a female donor with early-stage non-small cell lung cancer. The CDR3 runs from the conserved cysteine through the conserved F or W. A D gene is named only where the DNA matches it firmly. The size entry is marked missing in some rows and otherwise reads once, few, many or a size class.

v_gene	abundance	j_gene	d_gene	CDR3aa	CDR3nt
TRBV28	.	TRBJ2-7	.	CASSLWRGGVGSYEQYF	TGTGCCAGCAGTTTGTGGAGGGGGGGAGTTGGGTCCTACGAGCAGTACTTC
TRBV27	few	TRBJ1-6	TRBD1	CASTPMDREYNSPLHF	TGTGCCAGCACCCCGATGGACAGGGAATATAATTCACCCCTCCACTTT
TRBV20-1	many	TRBJ1-4	.	CSAIQQGTNEKLFF	TGCAGTGCTATCCAACAGGGAACTAATGAAAAACTGTTTTTT
TRBV4-2	.	TRBJ2-5	TRBD2	CASSQDARGLAVPTETQYF	TGTGCCAGCAGCCAGGATGCCCGGGGACTAGCGGTACCGACTGAGACCCAGTACTTC
TRBV7-2	many	TRBJ2-5	TRBD2	CASSFRLGGAQETQYF	TGTGCCAGCAGCTTTCGCCTCGGGGGGGCCCAAGAGACCCAGTACTTC
TRBV21-1	many	TRBJ2-5	.	CASSNGRVQGAGETQYF	TGTGCCAGCAGCAACGGGAGGGTTCAGGGGGCAGGAGAGACCCAGTACTTC
TRBV28	many	TRBJ1-5	.	CASSSLTGVQPQHF	TGTGCCAGCAGTTCCCTGACAGGAGTCCAGCCCCAGCATTTT
TRBV5-4	.	TRBJ2-5	.	CASSLGQRGEETQYF	TGTGCCAGCAGCCTCGGACAGAGGGGCGAAGAGACCCAGTACTTC
TRBV20-1	many	TRBJ1-1	.	CSARDTLGHTNTEAFF	TGCAGTGCTAGAGATACGTTGGGACATACGAACACTGAAGCTTTCTTT
TRBV12-3/TRBV12-4	.	TRBJ2-3	TRBD1	CASTLDRGYDSDTQYF	TGTGCCAGCACCTTGGACAGGGGATATGACTCAGATACGCAGTATTTT
TRBV24-1	.	TRBJ2-3	.	CATSVLHTQYF	TGTGCCACCAGTGTTCTCCATACGCAGTATTTT
TRBV29-1	few	TRBJ2-3	.	CSVEGVTDTDTQYF	TGCAGCGTTGAGGGGGTGACGGACACAGATACGCAGTATTTT
TRBV10-2	many	TRBJ1-2	.	CATSTGAYGYTF	TGCGCCACCTCGACAGGCGCCTATGGCTACACCTTC
TRBV12-3/TRBV12-4	many	TRBJ1-2	TRBD1	CASTGSTGDGYTF	TGTGCCAGCACCGGATCGACAGGGGATGGCTACACCTTC
TRBV5-1	many	TRBJ2-2	.	CASSLGTQGTGELFF	TGCGCCAGCAGCTTGGGGACCCAGGGGACCGGGGAGCTGTTTTTT
TRBV29-1	many	TRBJ1-1	.	CSAEAGRNTEAFF	TGCAGCGCAGAAGCCGGGAGGAACACTGAAGCTTTCTTT
TRBV6-5	many	TRBJ2-5	.	CASSYVFGGRETQYF	TGTGCCAGCAGTTACGTTTTCGGGGGCAGAGAGACCCAGTACTTC
TRBV12-3/TRBV12-4	.	TRBJ2-5	TRBD2	CASRRGTTEETQYF	TGTGCCAGCAGGCGGGGGACTACCGAAGAGACCCAGTACTTC
TRBV6-6	.	TRBJ2-1	TRBD2	CASSLGRGPEPLRFF	TGTGCCAGCAGCCTTGGGAGGGGACCCGAGCCACTGCGTTTCTTC
TRBV6-5	few	TRBJ2-7	TRBD1	CASNLRGQAYEQYF	TGTGCCAGCAATCTAAGGGGACAGGCCTACGAGCAGTACTTC
TRBV7-2	.	TRBJ2-3	.	CASSLVGGRGPTDTQYF	TGTGCCAGCAGCTTAGTAGGCGGGCGGGGCCCCACAGATACGCAGTATTTT
TRBV5-1	few	TRBJ1-1	.	CASSFRGEFNTEAFF	TGCGCCAGCAGCTTCCGAGGTGAATTCAACACTGAAGCTTTCTTT
TRBV6-6	few	TRBJ2-3	TRBD2	CASSYGTSGGAKKYF	TGTGCCAGCAGCTACGGGACTAGCGGGGGGGCCAAGAAGTATTTT
TRBV12-3/TRBV12-4	many	TRBJ2-1	TRBD2	CASTGTSSYNEQFF	TGTGCCAGCACCGGGACTAGCTCCTACAATGAGCAGTTCTTC
TRBV27	many	TRBJ2-3	TRBD2	CASRRAGVLTDTQYF	TGTGCCAGCAGGCGAGCGGGAGTTTTAACAGATACGCAGTATTTT
TRBV28	.	TRBJ1-5	.	CVSIRGFGQPQHF	TGTGTCAGCATTCGCGGGTTCGGTCAGCCCCAGCATTTT
TRBV27	few	TRBJ2-1	.	CASSFNRNNEQFF	TGTGCCAGCAGTTTCAACAGAAACAATGAGCAGTTCTTC
TRBV6-1	.	TRBJ1-2	.	CASFDPPGTNYGYTF	TGTGCCAGCTTCGACCCGCCGGGAACTAACTATGGCTACACCTTC
TRBV5-6	.	TRBJ1-1	TRBD1	CASSFALRGPQMNTEAFF	TGTGCCAGCAGCTTTGCCCTGAGGGGGCCCCAAATGAACACTGAAGCTTTCTTT
TRBV20-1	many	TRBJ2-5	.	CSLRGTGGPGETQYF	TGCAGTCTCAGGGGGACGGGAGGGCCGGGGGAGACCCAGTACTTC
TRBV5-8	many	TRBJ1-4	.	CASSLPGRNEKLFF	TGTGCCAGCAGCTTGCCCGGGCGTAATGAAAAACTGTTTTTT
TRBV6-2/TRBV6-3	many	TRBJ2-1	TRBD2	CASKAGLHNEQFF	TGTGCCAGCAAAGCGGGGCTACACAATGAGCAGTTCTTC
TRBV3-1	.	TRBJ2-4	TRBD1	CASSQGQGASKNIQYF	TGTGCCAGCAGCCAGGGACAGGGAGCCTCCAAAAACATTCAGTACTTC
TRBV6-5	many	TRBJ1-6	.	CASRRGDYNSPLHF	TGTGCCAGTCGAAGGGGAGACTATAATTCACCCCTCCACTTT
TRBV5-5	many	TRBJ1-2	.	CASSFQRTENYGYTF	TGTGCCAGCAGCTTTCAAAGGACGGAGAACTATGGCTACACCTTC
TRBV20-1	.	TRBJ1-1	TRBD1	CSASNANRGVTEAFF	TGCAGTGCTAGTAATGCAAACAGGGGGGTGACTGAAGCTTTCTTT
TRBV2	few	TRBJ1-1	.	CASRGQNTEAFF	TGTGCCAGCAGGGGACAGAACACTGAAGCTTTCTTT
TRBV7-3	.	TRBJ1-1	.	CASSQPLHPNTEAFF	TGTGCCAGCAGCCAGCCCCTTCATCCCAACACTGAAGCTTTCTTT
TRBV2	many	TRBJ1-2	.	CASSIARRSMYGYTF	TGTGCCAGCAGTATAGCCAGACGGAGTATGTATGGCTACACCTTC
TRBV5-1	many	TRBJ2-1	TRBD2	CASRSGRDYEQFF	TGCGCCAGTCGTAGCGGGAGGGATTATGAGCAGTTCTTC
TRBV10-2	many	TRBJ2-1	TRBD1	CAIQRGRGDEQFF	TGCGCCATCCAAAGGGGGCGAGGGGATGAGCAGTTCTTC
TRBV5-1	many	TRBJ2-3	TRBD2	CASSLTGTSGMVDTQYF	TGCGCCAGCAGCTTAACCGGGACTAGCGGGATGGTAGATACGCAGTATTTT
TRBV12-3/TRBV12-4	.	TRBJ2-3	TRBD2	CASSRRGWGLGGTDTQYF	TGTGCCAGCAGCCGCCGGGGATGGGGACTAGGAGGCACAGATACGCAGTATTTT
TRBV3-1	few	TRBJ1-1	.	CASSQKRNTEAFF	TGTGCCAGCAGCCAAAAACGGAACACTGAAGCTTTCTTT
TRBV6-5	many	TRBJ2-5	.	CASSHLKGGGSETQYF	TGTGCCAGCAGTCACCTTAAGGGGGGGGGTTCGGAGACCCAGTACTTC
TRBV12-3/TRBV12-4	.	TRBJ2-7	.	CASSLRAYEQYF	TGTGCCAGCAGTTTACGAGCCTACGAGCAGTACTTC
TRBV6-1	few	TRBJ2-2	.	CASSGQLTTGELFF	TGTGCCAGCAGTGGACAGCTTACCACCGGGGAGCTGTTTTTT
TRBV6-5	.	TRBJ2-7	.	CASSYSRESYEQYF	TGTGCCAGCAGTTACTCGAGAGAGTCCTACGAGCAGTACTTC
TRBV4-1	many	TRBJ1-4	TRBD1	CASSQGSGQPNEKLFF	TGCGCCAGCAGCCAAGGCTCGGGACAGCCTAATGAAAAACTGTTTTTT
TRBV28	few	TRBJ1-6	.	CASSLPDGVSPLHF	TGTGCCAGCAGTTTACCGGACGGCGTTTCACCCCTCCACTTT
TRBV18	many	TRBJ1-3	.	CASSPPGQTGNTIYF	TGTGCCAGCTCACCACCCGGACAAACTGGAAACACCATATATTTT
TRBV6-5	.	TRBJ1-1	.	CASSRRQQNTEAFF	TGTGCCAGCAGTCGAAGACAGCAGAACACTGAAGCTTTCTTT
TRBV27	.	TRBJ1-2	TRBD1	CASSFQGAGYGYTF	TGTGCCAGCAGTTTTCAGGGGGCTGGCTATGGCTACACCTTC
TRBV2	few	TRBJ2-3	.	CASSGEGLGTDTQYF	TGTGCCAGCAGTGGGGAAGGGCTGGGGACAGATACGCAGTATTTT
TRBV15	few	TRBJ1-5	.	CATSRTNSNQPQHF	TGTGCCACCAGCAGAACAAATAGCAATCAGCCCCAGCATTTT